The entry below describes one T cell receptor beta chain. This sample was taken from a study of blood T cell repertoires in COVID-19. Overall study: From the United States, Italy and Spain came samples of acute and convalescent COVID-19. In each case, the material was cDNA or gDNA derived from T cells, B-cell-depleted T cells, or PBMCs.

In the authors' workflow: The authors estimated nucleated cell counts from reference gene primer amplification. Assay used: immunoSEQ multiplex PCR; TCRdb lists only in-frame clones, some missing. Clonal size and the V and J genes are those of that table, whereas D and trimming came from the DNA. The table records almost 20,000 clones, more than 85% of them present only once. V shed 5 bases, J shed 4 bases, and the junction held 9 bases outside the gene matches. The germline V gene has CDR1 MNHEY and CDR2 SVGAGI. This CDR3 contains 15 residues. The clonotype comes from a woman aged 45-59 years with active COVID-19. The source material was peripheral blood. V is TRBV6-5 and J is TRBJ2-7, with 9 bases fitting TRBD1. The CDR3 region has the DNA TGTGCCAGCAGTCTGACCGGGACAGGGTGGTACGAGCAGTACTTC. It specifies CASSLTGTGWYEQYF.